This T cell receptor beta chain was identified in a study of shared clonotypes between healthy human individuals. Study information: Participating donors consisted of two women and three men aged 18 to 49. Notes on the study in general: Clonotype sharing across several donors was observed for 5% to 6.5% of naive CD4 clonotypes.

With regard to this clone: As yet, its antigen is unknown.

Germline CDR1 is GTSNPN and CDR2 is SVGIG (reference sequence). V lost 3 bases to trimming and J lost 3 bases; unmatched junction nucleotides: 4. The CDR3 is 15 amino acids. Healthy adults negative for HIV, lacking recent acute infections or vaccinations, served as donors. Splitting of CD4+ cells produced CD45RA+ naive and CD45RA-negative memory subsets. Data came from immunoSEQ multiplex PCR; TCRdb stores just in-frame clones and leaves some out. The profile covers approximately 1.5 million clones, with 95% to 99% appearing a single time and around 0.45% taken by the ten largest. The material sequenced was naive CD4+ T cells sorted from blood. The subset was: CD45RA+ positively selected. The rearrangement links TRBV30 to TRBJ2-7; TRBD2 matches at 14 bases. The TCR sequence derives from a man aged 25 to 45 in good health. The CDR3 coding sequence is TGTGCCTGGAGGGGACTAGCGGGAGCGCGCTACGAGCAGTACTTC. This encodes CAWRGLAGARYEQYF.